A single sample gave rise to the 8 T cell receptor beta chains below, sequenced in a study of control samples from healthy donors and cancer patients. Here immunoSEQ multiplex PCR was the method, and the copy in TCRdb shows in-frame clones only, minus some. The repertoire has 200,000 to 250,000 clones, roughly 94% of them found once; the top ten carry more than 1.3%. What was sequenced was blood. The receptors come from a man in his fifties or sixties in good health.

The genes are TRBV6-1 and TRBJ1-2, with D tentatively TRBD1 (6 bases). Germline-derived CDR1 and CDR2 are MNHNS and SASEGT. V lost 3 bases to trimming and J lost 3 bases, with 11 bases between them. The CDR3 contains 14 residues. CDR3 protein: CASSDEGGDYGYTF. In DNA, the CDR3 is TGTGCCAGCAGTGATGAGGGGGGTGACTATGGCTACACCTTC.

The gene calls are TRBV5-4 and TRBJ2-6; D not resolved. V lost 3 bases and J lost 0, with 7 bases in between. The CDR3 spans 15 residues. Germline V gene sequence: CDR1 SGHNT, CDR2 YYREEE (reference sequence). As DNA, the CDR3 is TGTGCCAGCAGCTCCTGGCTCTCTGGGGCCAACGTCCTGACTTTC. This codes for CASSSWLSGANVLTF.

This clone was seen a single time. The chain has TRBV19 and TRBJ2-1; D is uncertain. The CDR3 has 17 amino acids. V was clipped by 3 bases and J by 5 bases, with 20 bases between them. CDR1 and CDR2 (germline): LNHDA, SQIVND (reference sequence). The DNA for the CDR3 is TGTGCCAGTAGTATGGAGTCGTGGGCAGGTCGGGACAATGAGCAGTTCTTC. Translation: CASSMESWAGRDNEQFF.

The CDR3 loop reads CASSWGRTNEKLFF. The CDR3 DNA is TGTGCCAGCAGCTGGGGACGGACTAATGAAAAACTGTTTTTT. The J gene is TRBJ1-4, the V gene TRBV7-2, with D possibly matching TRBD1 (5 bases). This CDR3 spans 14 amino acids. Germline loops: CDR1 SGHTA, CDR2 FQGNSA. V dropped 4 bases and J dropped 2 bases, with 8 bases sitting between them.

CDR3 sequence: CASSLPTGGTGELFF. Here the CDR3 DNA reads TGTGCCAGCAGTTTACCCACAGGGGGCACCGGGGAGCTGTTTTTT. The chain joins TRBV27 to TRBJ2-2; the match to TRBD1 covers 8 bases. Germline-derived CDR1 and CDR2 are MNHEY and SMNVEV (reference sequence). V shed 2 bases, J shed 4 bases, and the junction held 3 bases outside the gene matches. The length of the CDR3 is 15 residues.

This clone occurred a few times. This chain connects TRBV28 to TRBJ2-5, with a tentative D call TRBD1 (7 bases). This CDR3 is built from 13 residues. Germline-derived CDR1 and CDR2 are MDHEN and SYDVKM. V lost 7 bases, J lost 4 bases, and 13 bases lay in between. The CDR3 region is CASTEGARETQYF. The CDR3, as DNA: TGTGCCAGCACGGAGGGGGCCAGAGAGACCCAGTACTTC.

This chain connects TRBV24-1 to TRBJ2-1; D uncertain. V was shortened by 3 bases and J by 8 bases, with 16 bases between the two germline ends. The CDR3 is 15 residues long. Germline V CDR1 and CDR2: KGHDR, SFDVKD. The CDR3 DNA follows: TGTGCCACCAGTGATGCCCTCAAAGGGCGGCATGAGCAGTTCTTC. Its protein is CATSDALKGRHEQFF.

The V and J genes are TRBV10-3 and TRBJ2-1; 10 bases line up with TRBD2. This CDR3 is built from 16 residues. V dropped 6 bases and J dropped 7; count of bases not matched to a gene: 12. CDR1 and CDR2 (germline): ENHRY, SYGVKD. This CDR3 reads CAISSGASGGGNEQFF. For the CDR3, the DNA is TGTGCCATCAGCTCCGGGGCTAGCGGGGGAGGGAATGAGCAGTTCTTC.